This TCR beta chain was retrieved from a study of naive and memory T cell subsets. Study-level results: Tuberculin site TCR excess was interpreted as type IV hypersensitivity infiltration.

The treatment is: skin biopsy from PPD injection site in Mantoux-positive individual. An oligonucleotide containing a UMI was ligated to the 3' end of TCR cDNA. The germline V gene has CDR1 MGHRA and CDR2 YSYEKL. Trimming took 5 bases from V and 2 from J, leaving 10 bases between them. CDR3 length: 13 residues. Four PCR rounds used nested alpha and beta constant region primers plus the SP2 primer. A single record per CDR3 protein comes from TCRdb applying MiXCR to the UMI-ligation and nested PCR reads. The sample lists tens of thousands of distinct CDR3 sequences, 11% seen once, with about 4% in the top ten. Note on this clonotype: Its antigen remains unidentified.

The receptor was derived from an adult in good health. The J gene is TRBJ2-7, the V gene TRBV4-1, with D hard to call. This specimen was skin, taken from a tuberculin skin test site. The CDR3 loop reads CASSSDKAYEQYF. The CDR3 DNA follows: TGCGCCAGCAGCTCCGACAAGGCCTACGAGCAGTACTTC.